Shown below are 10 T cell receptor beta chains from a single sample sequenced in a study of liver allograft versus peripheral blood T cells (dated by TCRdb to 2020 to 2021). In the study overall: In liver transplant recipients, the study looked at T cell receptor repertoires in the peripheral blood and set them against the repertoires found within the transplanted livers.

Sequencer: Illumina MiSeq. TCRdb trimmed public reads at Q25 via fastp, called clones via MiXCR and kept in-frame beta chains. CDR3 protein duplicates are merged, each entry listing the most common genes and DNA. The sample table contains about 7,000 distinct CDR3 sequences; only one count was recorded for around 16% of them. The top ten hold about 7.9% of the sample. All receptors derive from a human patient who had a liver transplant. Donor T cells from the graft may be present among the T cells after a transplant.

The chain recombines TRBV12-3 or TRBV12-4 with TRBJ1-2; D perhaps matches TRBD1 (6 bases). CDR3 length: 13 amino acids. Trimming left V 6 bases short and J 8 bases short, with 16 bases between. As DNA, the CDR3 is TGTGCCAGCAGCCGAACAGGGTGGGGCGGCTACACCTTC. Translation: CASSRTGWGGYTF.

By proportion, this clonotype is medium-sized. The chain joins TRBV27 to TRBJ2-1; TRBD2 aligns across 14 bases. The CDR3 has 15 amino acids. The junction had 5 bases not matched to a gene; V was cut back by 6 bases and J by 7 bases. The V gene's germline CDR1 is MNHEY and CDR2 SMNVEV (reference sequence). Here the CDR3 reads CASRPGLAGGNEQFF. The CDR3 DNA is TGTGCCAGCAGGCCTGGACTAGCGGGGGGTAATGAGCAGTTCTTC.

The chain is built from TRBV7-2 and TRBJ2-3; possible D gene TRBD1, 6 bases. The length of the CDR3 is 16 residues. CDR1 is SGHTA, CDR2 FQGNSA, per germline. With 1 base removed from V and 2 bases from J, the gap between germline ends came to 13 bases. In DNA form, the CDR3 reads TGTGCCAGCAGCTTAGGCCCGCCAGGGGCCACAGATACGCAGTATTTT. Protein sequence: CASSLGPPGATDTQYF.

This clonotype has only a few counts. The gene calls are TRBV5-4 and TRBJ1-4, with D perhaps matching TRBD1 (5 bases). V dropped 2 bases and J dropped 6 bases, with 11 bases sitting between them. This CDR3 is 14 amino acids long. Looked up from germline, CDR1 is SGHNT and CDR2 is YYREEE (reference sequence). CDR3: CASSFKGGDEKLFF. The CDR3 bases are TGTGCCAGCAGCTTTAAGGGAGGGGATGAAAAACTGTTTTTT.

The chain joins TRBV5-5 to TRBJ2-1, with unresolved D. This CDR3 is built from 12 residues. Trimming stripped 3 bases from V and 5 bases from J, with 6 bases between. The germline CDR1 and CDR2 sequences are SGHKS and YYEKEE (reference sequence). In DNA form, the CDR3 reads TGTGCCAGCAGCTGGTGGGACAATGAGCAGTTCTTC. Protein product: CASSWWDNEQFF.

The table lists this clonotype with many counts. V is TRBV10-3 and J is TRBJ1-4; D ambiguous. CDR1 and CDR2 (germline): ENHRY, SYGVKD. The CDR3 runs to 13 residues. Deletions cut 3 bases from V and 4 bases from J, with 6 bases between. The chain's CDR3 is CAISDSNNEKLFF. The CDR3 DNA is TGTGCCATCAGTGACAGTAATAATGAAAAACTGTTTTTT.

Many counts were recorded for this clonotype. This chain links TRBV6-2 or TRBV6-3 with TRBJ1-5; no definite D call. The V gene's germline CDR1 is MNHEY and CDR2 SVGEGT. The CDR3 has 13 residues. V was shortened by 7 bases and J by 7 bases, with 14 bases between the two germline ends. The CDR3 protein is CASTTQDHQPQHF. CDR3 DNA sequence: TGTGCCAGCACTACTCAAGACCACCAGCCCCAGCATTTT.

In its sample, this clonotype was seen many times. CDR3 sequence reads: CASSEAGAGGDYEQYF. In DNA form, the CDR3 reads TGTGCCAGCAGTGAAGCTGGGGCGGGGGGAGACTACGAGCAGTACTTC. V gene TRBV6-1 combines with J gene TRBJ2-7; TRBD2 matches at 8 bases. Germline V gene sequence: CDR1 MNHNS, CDR2 SASEGT. Trimming took 0 bases from V and 3 from J; bases not matched to a gene: 7. The CDR3 totals 16 residues.

By sample fraction, this clonotype is medium-sized (0.01 to 0.1%). The genes are TRBV19 and TRBJ1-5; 7 positions match TRBD1. V shed 4 bases, J shed 1 base, and the junction held 10 bases outside the gene matches. CDR1 LNHDA and CDR2 SQIVND come from the germline V gene (reference sequence). The CDR3 length is 17 residues. The DNA for the CDR3 is TGTGCCAGTAGTAGGAGTAGGACAGGACCGAGCAATCAGCCCCAGCATTTT. This gives the protein CASSRSRTGPSNQPQHF.

This clonotype is labeled medium-sized. The chain uses TRBV5-6 and TRBJ2-7, with 8 bases aligning to TRBD1. Unmatched junction bases numbered 13, after V lost 1 base and J lost 7 bases. CDR3 length: 16 amino acids. Germline V gene lookup returns CDR1 SGHDT and CDR2 YYEEEE. The CDR3 is CASSLWPTGGLGEQYF. The DNA for the CDR3 is TGTGCCAGCAGCTTGTGGCCTACAGGGGGATTGGGGGAGCAGTACTTC.